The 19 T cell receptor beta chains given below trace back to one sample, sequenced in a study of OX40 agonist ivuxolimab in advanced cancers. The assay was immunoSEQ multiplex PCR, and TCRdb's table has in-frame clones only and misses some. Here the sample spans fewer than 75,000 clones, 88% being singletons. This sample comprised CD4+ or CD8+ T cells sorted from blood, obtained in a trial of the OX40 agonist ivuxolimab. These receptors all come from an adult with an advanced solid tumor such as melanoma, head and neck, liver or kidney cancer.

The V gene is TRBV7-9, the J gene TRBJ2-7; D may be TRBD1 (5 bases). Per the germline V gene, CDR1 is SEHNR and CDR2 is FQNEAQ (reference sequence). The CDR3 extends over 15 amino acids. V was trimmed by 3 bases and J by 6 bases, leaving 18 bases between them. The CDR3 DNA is TGTGCCAGCAGCTTCGGCACAGGAAGGGGCGGCGAGCAGTACTTC. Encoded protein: CASSFGTGRGGEQYF.

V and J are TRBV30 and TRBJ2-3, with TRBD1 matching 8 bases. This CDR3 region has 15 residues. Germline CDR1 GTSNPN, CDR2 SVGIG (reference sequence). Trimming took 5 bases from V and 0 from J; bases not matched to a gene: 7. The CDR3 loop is CAWRRGTGSTDTQYF. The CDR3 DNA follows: TGTGCCTGGCGAAGGGGGACAGGTAGCACAGATACGCAGTATTTT. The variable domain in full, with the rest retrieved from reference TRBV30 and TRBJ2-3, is SQTIHQWPATLVQPVGSPLSLECTVEGTSNPNLYWYRQAAGRGLQLLFYSVGIGQISSEVPQNLSASRPQDRQFILSSKKLLLSDSGFYLCAWRRGTGSTDTQYFGPGTRLTVL.

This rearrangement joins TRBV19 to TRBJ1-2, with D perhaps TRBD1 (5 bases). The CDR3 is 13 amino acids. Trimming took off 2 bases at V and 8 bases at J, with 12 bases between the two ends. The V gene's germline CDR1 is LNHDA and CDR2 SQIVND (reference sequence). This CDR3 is CASSITGAMGYTF. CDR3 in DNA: TGTGCCAGTAGTATAACAGGAGCTATGGGCTACACCTTC. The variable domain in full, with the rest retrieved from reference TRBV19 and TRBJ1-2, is DGGITQSPKYLFRKEGQNVTLSCEQNLNHDAMYWYRQDPGQGLRLIYYSQIVNDFQKGDIAEGYSVSREKKESFPLTVTSAQKNPTAFYLCASSITGAMGYTFGSGTRLTVV.

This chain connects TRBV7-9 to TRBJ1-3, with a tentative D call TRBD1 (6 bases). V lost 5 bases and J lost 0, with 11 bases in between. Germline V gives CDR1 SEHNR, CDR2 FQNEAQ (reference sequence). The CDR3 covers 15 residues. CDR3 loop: CASSQGGFSGNTIYF. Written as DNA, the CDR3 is TGTGCCAGCAGCCAAGGGGGGTTCTCTGGAAACACCATATATTTT.

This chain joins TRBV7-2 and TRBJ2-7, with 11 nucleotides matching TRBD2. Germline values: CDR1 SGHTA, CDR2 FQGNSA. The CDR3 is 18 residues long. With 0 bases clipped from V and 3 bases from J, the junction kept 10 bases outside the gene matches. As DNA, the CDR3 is TGTGCCAGCAGCTTAGCTTATTTAGCGGGAGGGCCATACTACGAGCAGTACTTC. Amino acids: CASSLAYLAGGPYYEQYF.

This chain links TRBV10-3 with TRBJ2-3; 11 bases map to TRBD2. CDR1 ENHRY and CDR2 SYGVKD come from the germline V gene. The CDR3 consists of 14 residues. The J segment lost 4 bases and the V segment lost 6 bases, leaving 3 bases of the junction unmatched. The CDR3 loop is CAISGTSGPDTQYF. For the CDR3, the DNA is TGTGCCATCAGCGGGACTAGCGGACCAGATACGCAGTATTTT.

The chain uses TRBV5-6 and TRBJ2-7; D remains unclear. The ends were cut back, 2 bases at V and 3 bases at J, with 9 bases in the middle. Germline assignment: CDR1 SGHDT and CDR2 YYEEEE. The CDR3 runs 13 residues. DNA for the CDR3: TGTGCCAGCAGCTTCAGTAGGTACTACGAGCAGTACTTC. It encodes CASSFSRYYEQYF.

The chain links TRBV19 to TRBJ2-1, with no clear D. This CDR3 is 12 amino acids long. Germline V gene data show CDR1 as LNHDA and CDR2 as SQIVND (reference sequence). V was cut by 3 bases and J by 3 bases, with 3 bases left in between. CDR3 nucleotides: TGTGCCAGTAGTATCCTCTACAATGAGCAGTTCTTC. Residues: CASSILYNEQFF.

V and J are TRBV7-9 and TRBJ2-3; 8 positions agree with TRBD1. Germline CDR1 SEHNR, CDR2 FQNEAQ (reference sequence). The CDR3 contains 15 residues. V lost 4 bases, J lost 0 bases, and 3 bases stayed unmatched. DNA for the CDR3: TGTGCCAGCAGCTCGGACAGGGCTAGCACAGATACGCAGTATTTT. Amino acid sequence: CASSSDRASTDTQYF. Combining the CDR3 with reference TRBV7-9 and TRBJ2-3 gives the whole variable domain DTGVSQNPRHKITKRGQNVTFRCDPISEHNRLYWYRQTLGQGPEFLTYFQNEAQLEKSRLLSDRFSAERPKGSFSTLEIQRTEQGDSAMYLCASSSDRASTDTQYFGPGTRLTVL.

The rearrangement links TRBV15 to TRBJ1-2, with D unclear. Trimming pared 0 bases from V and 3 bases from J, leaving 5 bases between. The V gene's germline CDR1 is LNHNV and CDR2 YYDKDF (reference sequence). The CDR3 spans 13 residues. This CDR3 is CATSRERDYGYTF. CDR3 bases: TGTGCCACCAGCAGAGAGCGGGACTATGGCTACACCTTC.

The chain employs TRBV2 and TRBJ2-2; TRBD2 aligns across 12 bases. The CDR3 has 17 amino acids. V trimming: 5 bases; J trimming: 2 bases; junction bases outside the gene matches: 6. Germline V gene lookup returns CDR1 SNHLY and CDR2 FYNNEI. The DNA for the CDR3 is TGTGCCAGCAGTCTTACTAGCGGGAGGATTAACACCGGGGAGCTGTTTTTT. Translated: CASSLTSGRINTGELFF.

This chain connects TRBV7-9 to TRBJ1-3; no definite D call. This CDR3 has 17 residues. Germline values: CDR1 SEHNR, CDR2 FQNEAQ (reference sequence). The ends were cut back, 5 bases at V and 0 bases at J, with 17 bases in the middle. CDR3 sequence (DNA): TGTGCCAGCAGCCCCCAGTCAGGCCTCAGCTCTGGAAACACCATATATTTT. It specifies CASSPQSGLSSGNTIYF.

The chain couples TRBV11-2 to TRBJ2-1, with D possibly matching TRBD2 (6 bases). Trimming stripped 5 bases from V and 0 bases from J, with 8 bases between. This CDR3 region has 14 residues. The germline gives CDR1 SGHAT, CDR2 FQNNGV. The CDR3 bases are TGTGCCAGCAGCCCCGGGGGCTCCTACAATGAGCAGTTCTTC. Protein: CASSPGGSYNEQFF.

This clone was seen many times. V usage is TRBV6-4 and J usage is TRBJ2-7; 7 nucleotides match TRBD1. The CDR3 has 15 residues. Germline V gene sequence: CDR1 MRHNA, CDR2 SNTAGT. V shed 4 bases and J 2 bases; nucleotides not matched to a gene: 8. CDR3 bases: TGTGCCAGCAGTGTCCGGACAGGTAATACCTACGAGCAGTACTTC. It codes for CASSVRTGNTYEQYF.

This chain's CDR3 is CASSYGSVNTEAFF. In DNA, the CDR3 is TGTGCCAGCAGTTACGGGAGTGTGAACACTGAAGCTTTCTTT. The rearrangement joins TRBV6-5 to TRBJ1-1; D is uncertain. CDR1 is MNHEY and CDR2 is SVGAGI in the germline V gene. V lost 2 bases and J lost 0, with 7 bases in between. The CDR3 contains 14 residues.

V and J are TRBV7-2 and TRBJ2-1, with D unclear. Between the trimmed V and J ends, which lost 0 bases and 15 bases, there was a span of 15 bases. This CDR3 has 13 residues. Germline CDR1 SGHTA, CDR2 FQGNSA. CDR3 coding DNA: TGTGCCAGCAGCTTAGCTACGGGCCGGGTCCTGTTCTTC. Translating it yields CASSLATGRVLFF. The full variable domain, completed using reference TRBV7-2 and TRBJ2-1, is GAGVSQSPSNKVTEKGKDVELRCDPISGHTALYWYRQSLGQGLEFLIYFQGNSAPDKSGLPSDRFSAERTGGSVSTLTIQRTQQEDSAVYLCASSLATGRVLFFGPGTRLTVL.

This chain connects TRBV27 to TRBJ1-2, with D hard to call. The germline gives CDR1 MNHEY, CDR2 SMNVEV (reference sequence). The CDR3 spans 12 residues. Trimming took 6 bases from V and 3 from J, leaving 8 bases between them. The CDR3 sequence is CASRREDYGYTF. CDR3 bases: TGTGCCAGCAGAAGGGAGGACTATGGCTACACCTTC.

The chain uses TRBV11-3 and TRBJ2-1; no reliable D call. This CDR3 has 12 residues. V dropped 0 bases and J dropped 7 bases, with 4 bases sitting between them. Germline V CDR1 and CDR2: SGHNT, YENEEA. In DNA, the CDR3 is TGTGCCAGCAGCTTAGAGGAGAATGAGCAGTTCTTC. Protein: CASSLEENEQFF.

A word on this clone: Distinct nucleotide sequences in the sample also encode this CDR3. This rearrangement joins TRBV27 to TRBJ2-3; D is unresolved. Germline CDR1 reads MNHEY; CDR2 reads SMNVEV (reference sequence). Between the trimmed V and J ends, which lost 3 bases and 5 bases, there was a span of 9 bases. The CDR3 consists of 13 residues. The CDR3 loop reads CASSFREGDTQYF. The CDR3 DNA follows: TGTGCCAGCAGTTTTAGGGAAGGAGATACGCAGTATTTT.